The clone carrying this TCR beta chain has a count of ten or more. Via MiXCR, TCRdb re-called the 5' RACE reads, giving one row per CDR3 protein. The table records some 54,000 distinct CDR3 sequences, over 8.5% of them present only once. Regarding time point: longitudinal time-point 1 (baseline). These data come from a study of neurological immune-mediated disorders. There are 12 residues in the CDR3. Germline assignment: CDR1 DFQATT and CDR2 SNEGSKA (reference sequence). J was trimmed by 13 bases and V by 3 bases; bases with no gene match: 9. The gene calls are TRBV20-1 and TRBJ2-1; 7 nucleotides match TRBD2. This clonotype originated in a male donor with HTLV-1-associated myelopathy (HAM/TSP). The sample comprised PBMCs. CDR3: CSARRVERDQFF. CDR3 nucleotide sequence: TGCAGTGCTAGGAGGGTCGAGCGGGATCAGTTCTTC.